This note documents a single T cell receptor (beta chain) sequence. Its antigen is unknown. Conversion of TCR transcripts into cDNA relied on 5'RACE template switching, which added a universal primer site and UMIs. TCRdb re-called the 5' RACE reads with MiXCR, one entry per CDR3 protein. This table has 600,000 to 750,000 distinct CDR3 sequences, about 12% appearing once. The CDR3 has 15 residues. V shed 1 base and J shed 1 base, with 10 bases lying between them. Germline values: CDR1 DFQATT, CDR2 SNEGSKA (reference sequence). This sample was included in a study of T cells after yellow fever vaccination. Study-level results: Bulk-population clonotypes that are abundant could appear as contaminants in FACS-sorted repertoires.

The chain recombines TRBV20-1 with TRBJ2-2; D is possibly TRBD2 (5 bases). The clonotype comes from a young man who received the YFV17D yellow fever vaccine. This sample comprised PBMCs, obtained on the day of the yellow fever booster vaccination. CDR3 in amino acids: CSARAGLLNTGELFF. The CDR3 region has the DNA TGCAGTGCTAGAGCTGGACTCCTGAACACCGGGGAGCTGTTTTTT.